Presented here are 5 T cell receptor beta chains from one specimen sequenced in a study of shared clonotypes between healthy human individuals. Sequencing used immunoSEQ multiplex PCR; TCRdb keeps in-frame clones, though not all of them. The sample has 100,000 to 120,000 clones; more than 65% are singletons. The sequenced sample consisted of memory CD8+ T cells sorted from blood. The subset: CD45RO+ cells pooled with CCR7-negative TemRA cells. These receptors were obtained from a woman aged 25 to 39 in good health.

This chain joins TRBV25-1 and TRBJ2-7; D uncertain. V dropped 5 bases and J dropped 5 bases, with 7 bases sitting between them. Germline CDR1 and CDR2: MGHDK and SYGVNS. There are 11 residues in the CDR3. CDR3: CASSYANEQYF. DNA of the CDR3: TGTGCCAGCAGTTATGCGAACGAGCAGTACTTC.

The chain recombines TRBV28 with TRBJ1-1; unclear D gene. V was cut by 2 bases and J by 8 bases, with 9 bases left in between. Germline CDR1 reads MDHEN; CDR2 reads SYDVKM. This CDR3 is 12 amino acids long. The CDR3 region is CASSLGVEEAFF. DNA of the CDR3: TGTGCCAGCAGTTTAGGGGTGGAAGAAGCTTTCTTT.

This chain connects TRBV13 to TRBJ1-2; D possibly corresponds to TRBD1 (5 bases). Looked up from germline, CDR1 is PRHDT and CDR2 is FYEKMQ (reference sequence). The CDR3 has 15 amino acids. V was pared by 6 bases and J by 1 base, with 15 bases between. The CDR3 sequence: CASSNWDGRNYGYTF. The CDR3 DNA reads as TGTGCCAGCAGTAACTGGGACGGGCGTAACTATGGCTACACCTTC.

The CDR3 reads CATHRQGGSYEQYF. CDR3 bases: TGTGCCACCCACCGACAGGGGGGCTCCTACGAGCAGTACTTC. The gene calls are TRBV6-1 and TRBJ2-7; 9 nucleotides match TRBD1. The CDR3 is made up of 14 amino acids. The germline gives CDR1 MNHNS, CDR2 SASEGT. Trimming took 10 bases from V and 0 from J; bases not matched to a gene: 7.

The V call is TRBV11-2, the J call TRBJ2-7; a possible D gene is TRBD2 (5 bases). The CDR3 runs 15 residues. Germline V gene sequence: CDR1 SGHAT, CDR2 FQNNGV. Deletions cut 2 bases from V and 5 bases from J, with 16 bases between. CDR3 nucleotides: TGTGCCAGCAGCTTACTTTGGGGAGTTGTTAACGAGCAGTACTTC. As protein: CASSLLWGVVNEQYF.